This TCR beta chain was retrieved from a study of T cell responses to AZD1222 COVID-19 vaccine. Profiling relied on immunoSEQ multiplex PCR, and the TCRdb table lists in-frame clones only, not all of them. The table has approximately 45,000 clones, approximately 88% seen once. Germline V lookup: CDR1 LNHDA, CDR2 SQIVND (reference sequence). The CDR3 has 13 residues. V shed 11 bases and J 3 bases; nucleotides not matched to a gene: 9. This rearrangement joins TRBV19 to TRBJ2-7; 8 positions agree with TRBD2. Material: peripheral blood, obtained 28 days after the second AZD1222 dose. The source of this sequence is an adult who received the AZD1222 COVID-19 vaccine. The CDR3 DNA is TGTGCCTCCGCCTGGAGCGGGAGCTACGAGCAGTACTTC. Amino acids: CASAWSGSYEQYF.